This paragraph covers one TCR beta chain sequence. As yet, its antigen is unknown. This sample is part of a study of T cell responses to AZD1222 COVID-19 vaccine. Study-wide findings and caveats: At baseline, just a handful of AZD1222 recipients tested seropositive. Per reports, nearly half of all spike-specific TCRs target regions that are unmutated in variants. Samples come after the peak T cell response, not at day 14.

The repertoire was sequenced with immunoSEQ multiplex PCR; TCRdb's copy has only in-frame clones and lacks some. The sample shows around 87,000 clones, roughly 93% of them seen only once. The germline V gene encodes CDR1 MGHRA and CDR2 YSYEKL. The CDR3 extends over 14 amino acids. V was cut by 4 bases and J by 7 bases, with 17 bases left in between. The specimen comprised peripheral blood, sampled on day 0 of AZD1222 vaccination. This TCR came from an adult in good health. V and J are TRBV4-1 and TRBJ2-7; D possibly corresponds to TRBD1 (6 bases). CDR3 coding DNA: TGCGCCAGCAGCCCCCTTACAGGGACAAGAGAGCAGTACTTC. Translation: CASSPLTGTREQYF.